The 22 T cell receptor beta chains given below trace back to one sample, sequenced in a study of Ad26.COV2.S vaccination and SARS-CoV-2 variants. Sequencing was performed with immunoSEQ multiplex PCR; in TCRdb, only in-frame clones are kept and a portion is missing. Among under 550,000 clones listed, roughly 90% were seen once. The treatment here: about 20 received Ad26.COV2.S at low or high dose, single or two shots; 5 received placebo; per-sample allocation not given. Material that was analyzed had been drawn on day 63 after the first vaccine or placebo injection. The sample in question was peripheral blood, obtained in a trial of Ad26.COV2.S vaccine versus placebo. The receptors were sampled from a person aged 18 to 59 who received the Ad26.COV2.S COVID-19 vaccine or a placebo.

The genes are TRBV6-5 and TRBJ2-1, with 14 bases aligning to TRBD2. This CDR3 is 16 amino acids long. V lost 2 bases and J lost 7; bases outside the gene matches: 4. Germline loops: CDR1 MNHEY, CDR2 SVGAGI. CDR3 DNA sequence: TGTGCCAGCAGTTACCCGGGACTAGCGGGGGAGAATGAGCAGTTCTTC. Its translation is CASSYPGLAGENEQFF.

The CDR3, as DNA: TGTGCCAGCAGCTTGACTAGCGGGGAAAACAATGAGCAGTTCTTC. Protein sequence: CASSLTSGENNEQFF. This sequence joins TRBV13 and TRBJ2-1; TRBD2 aligns across 11 bases. Germline trimming cut 3 bases from V and 5 bases from J; bases unmatched to any gene: 3. The V gene's germline CDR1 is PRHDT and CDR2 FYEKMQ (reference sequence). The CDR3 covers 15 residues. The whole variable domain, filled in from reference TRBV13 and TRBJ2-1, reads AAGVIQSPRHLIKEKRETATLKCYPIPRHDTVYWYQQGPGQDPQFLISFYEKMQSDKGSIPDRFSAQQFSDYHSELNMSSLELGDSALYFCASSLTSGENNEQFFGPGTRLTVL.

The J gene is TRBJ2-5, the V gene TRBV6-4; D is unclear. Germline CDR1 MRHNA, CDR2 SNTAGT. This CDR3 comprises 14 residues. Trimming stripped 6 bases from V and 1 base from J, with 12 bases between. CDR3 sequence (DNA): TGTGCCAGCAGGGATCCCTGGGGCCAAGAGACCCAGTACTTC. Translated, it gives CASRDPWGQETQYF.

Only one count was recorded for this clone. The chain couples TRBV9 to TRBJ2-3; 8 bases align to TRBD2. Germline V lookup: CDR1 SGDLS, CDR2 YYNGEE. The CDR3 has 17 residues. The trim removed 4 bases at V and 2 bases at J, leaving 12 bases unmatched. CDR3 amino acids: CASSPEGLAQYTDTQYF. The CDR3 coding sequence is TGTGCCAGCAGCCCCGAAGGACTAGCTCAGTACACAGATACGCAGTATTTT.

The chain employs TRBV14 and TRBJ1-1, with D unclear. CDR1 and CDR2 from the germline V gene are SGHDN and FVKESK. CDR3 length: 13 amino acids. Trimming took 3 bases from V and 5 from J, leaving 10 bases between them. The CDR3: CASSQEHNTEAFF. In DNA form, the CDR3 reads TGTGCCAGCAGCCAGGAGCACAATACTGAAGCTTTCTTT.

This clone has just one count. The chain combines TRBV6-5 with TRBJ1-4, with D possibly matching TRBD1 (5 bases). V shed 6 bases and J shed 6 bases, with 11 bases lying between them. This CDR3 contains 13 residues. Germline CDR1 is MNHEY and CDR2 is SVGAGI. CDR3 sequence: CASRGGGDEKLFF. The CDR3 DNA follows: TGTGCCAGCAGAGGCGGGGGGGATGAAAAACTGTTTTTT.

The rearrangement links TRBV6-2 or TRBV6-3 to TRBJ2-7; 10 nucleotides agree with TRBD2. From germline, CDR1 is MNHEY and CDR2 SVGEGT. The CDR3 loop spans 14 amino acids. Losses at the gene ends were 6 bases for V and 3 bases for J; bases not matched to a gene: 5. The CDR3 region is CASSEAGGYYEQYF. The CDR3 DNA follows: TGTGCCAGCAGCGAAGCGGGGGGGTACTACGAGCAGTACTTC.

This chain uses TRBV2 with TRBJ2-7; D may be TRBD1 or TRBD2 (5 bases each). Germline lookup yields CDR1 SNHLY and CDR2 FYNNEI. There are 13 residues in the CDR3. V dropped 6 bases and J dropped 3 bases, with 12 bases sitting between them. The CDR3 protein is CASSPGPSYEQYF. CDR3 bases: TGTGCCAGCAGCCCGGGACCGAGCTACGAGCAGTACTTC.

This clone was seen only once. V gene TRBV29-1 combines with J gene TRBJ1-2; 8 bases match TRBD1. The CDR3 covers 15 residues. J lost 3 bases, V lost 6 bases, and 12 bases had no gene match. CDR1 is SQVTM and CDR2 is ANQGSEA in the germline V gene. The CDR3 nucleotides are TGCAGCGTCCGGCCCCCAGGGGGCGAGGACTATGGCTACACCTTC. It is translated as CSVRPPGGEDYGYTF.

V usage is TRBV28 and J usage is TRBJ2-5, with TRBD1 as a possible D gene (6 bases). Trimming took off 4 bases at V and 4 bases at J, with 16 bases between the two ends. This CDR3 region has 15 residues. The V gene's germline CDR1 is MDHEN and CDR2 SYDVKM. The chain's CDR3 is CASSSTNRVAETQYF. Here the CDR3 DNA reads TGTGCCAGCAGTTCTACAAACAGGGTTGCAGAGACCCAGTACTTC.

This clone was found once. This chain joins TRBV29-1 and TRBJ1-2; tentatively, D is TRBD1 (6 bases). V was clipped by 3 bases and J by 4 bases, with 6 bases between them. The CDR3 is made up of 11 amino acids. Germline loops: CDR1 SQVTM, CDR2 ANQGSEA. The CDR3 loop reads CSVEGAYGYTF. For the CDR3, the DNA is TGCAGCGTTGAGGGGGCCTATGGCTACACCTTC.

J is TRBJ2-1 and V is TRBV7-9, with D maybe TRBD2 (5 bases). The CDR3 contains 17 residues. V was cut by 5 bases and J by 3 bases, with 20 bases left in between. From germline, CDR1 is SEHNR and CDR2 FQNEAQ (reference sequence). For the CDR3, the DNA is TGTGCCAGCAGCCTAAATACCGGGGAGAGGTTCTACAATGAGCAGTTCTTC. It translates to CASSLNTGERFYNEQFF.

The chain couples TRBV19 to TRBJ1-4; TRBD1 might be the D (6 bases). V was clipped by 4 bases and J by 3 bases, with 12 bases between them. The CDR3 sequence is 15 residues long. CDR1 and CDR2 from the germline V gene are LNHDA and SQIVND (reference sequence). The CDR3 region is CASSNRRGSNEKLFF. The CDR3 DNA sequence: TGTGCCAGTAGTAATCGCAGGGGTTCTAATGAAAAACTGTTTTTT.

This clone was seen once. The chain combines TRBV7-3 with TRBJ2-1; TRBD1 matches 8 bases. The CDR3 extends over 15 amino acids. Germline CDR1 SGHTA, CDR2 FQGTGA. The J segment lost 4 bases and the V segment lost 6 bases, leaving 8 bases of the junction unmatched. CDR3 sequence (DNA): TGTGCCAGCAGTCCCGGACAGGGTCGGTACAATGAGCAGTTCTTC. Its translation: CASSPGQGRYNEQFF.

The chain joins TRBV5-6 to TRBJ2-5; no clear D gene. Trimming removed 2 bases from V and 4 bases from J, with 6 bases in between. The CDR3 loop spans 12 amino acids. Per the germline V gene, CDR1 is SGHDT and CDR2 is YYEEEE. CDR3 in DNA: TGTGCCAGCAGCTTCGGTACAGAGACCCAGTACTTC. The encoded protein is CASSFGTETQYF.

The chain employs TRBV10-3 and TRBJ2-1, with 8 nucleotides matching TRBD2. V shed 5 bases and J 2 bases; nucleotides not matched to a gene: 2. Germline V gene data show CDR1 as ENHRY and CDR2 as SYGVKD. This CDR3 contains 14 residues. In DNA, the CDR3 is TGTGCCATCAGTTACGGGGGGGCCTACAATGAGCAGTTCTTC. Translated: CAISYGGAYNEQFF.

As regards this clone: Other DNA sequences from this sample encode an identical CDR3 as well. The rearrangement joins TRBV2 to TRBJ2-7; 9 nucleotides agree with TRBD1. Germline lookup yields CDR1 SNHLY and CDR2 FYNNEI. The CDR3 runs 14 residues. J gave up 7 bases and V 11 bases, and 15 bases lay outside the gene matches. The chain's CDR3 is CAEGREQGAREQYF. The DNA of the CDR3 is TGTGCCGAGGGTCGGGAACAGGGGGCGAGAGAGCAGTACTTC.

The V and J genes are TRBV7-9 and TRBJ1-1; no firm D call. This CDR3 spans 14 amino acids. V was pared by 5 bases and J by 6 bases, with 16 bases between. Germline V CDR1 and CDR2: SEHNR, FQNEAQ (reference sequence). CDR3 sequence reads: CASSAIMKDPEAFF. In nucleotides, the CDR3 is TGTGCCAGCAGCGCAATAATGAAGGACCCTGAAGCTTTCTTT.

The chain uses TRBV3-1 (or the pseudogene TRBV3-2) and TRBJ1-1; D not resolved. The germline V gene encodes CDR1 LGHDT and CDR2 YNNKEL (reference sequence). CDR3 length: 16 residues. Deletions cut 4 bases from V and 0 bases from J, with 15 bases between. The CDR3 spells CASSPAWKGVNTEAFF. In nucleotides, the CDR3 is TGTGCCAGCAGCCCCGCTTGGAAGGGAGTGAACACTGAAGCTTTCTTT.

The chain is built from TRBV6-5 and TRBJ2-2; tentative D call: TRBD1 (6 bases). CDR1 and CDR2 from the germline V gene are MNHEY and SVGAGI. Trimming left V 6 bases short and J 0 bases short, with 11 bases between. This CDR3 region has 15 residues. The CDR3 coding sequence is TGTGCCAGCAGCAGACAGGACACGAACACCGGGGAGCTGTTTTTT. It encodes CASSRQDTNTGELFF.

The chain has TRBV2 and TRBJ1-6, with D perhaps TRBD1 (6 bases). The CDR3 has 15 residues. Between the trimmed V and J ends, which lost 3 bases and 9 bases, there was a span of 15 bases. CDR1 is SNHLY and CDR2 is FYNNEI in the germline V gene. CDR3 sequence: CASSDRTVIGSPLHF. The DNA of the CDR3 is TGTGCCAGCAGTGATCGGACAGTTATCGGTTCACCCCTCCACTTT. The full variable domain, rest sourced from reference TRBV2 and TRBJ1-6, is EPEVTQTPSHQVTQMGQEVILRCVPISNHLYFYWYRQILGQKVEFLVSFYNNEISEKSEIFDDQFSVERPDGSNFTLKIRSTKLEDSAMYFCASSDRTVIGSPLHFGNGTRLTVT.

This chain links TRBV29-1 with TRBJ2-7; 8 bases line up with TRBD1. The CDR3 consists of 15 residues. The germline gives CDR1 SQVTM, CDR2 ANQGSEA. The J segment lost 2 bases and the V segment lost 4 bases, leaving 10 bases of the junction unmatched. CDR3 bases: TGCAGCGTTGGATACACCGGGACAGGTGCCTACGAGCAGTACTTC. This codes for CSVGYTGTGAYEQYF.